This entry features one TCR beta chain sequence. Its antigen remains unknown. The protocol was immunoSEQ multiplex PCR, while the TCRdb copy is restricted to in-frame clones and leaves out a portion. This repertoire shows 35,000 to 45,000 clones, roughly 83% found once; its top ten account for 6.5% to 8%. Germline CDR1 reads SGHVS; CDR2 reads FNYEAQ. The CDR3 runs 16 residues. V lost 6 bases, J lost 7 bases, and 14 bases stayed unmatched. The data derive from a study of CD4 T cells in relation to SARS-CoV-2 and coronaviruses. General study results and limits: Crossreactivity was assessed only for spike protein, not other viral proteins.

The specimen sequenced was naive CD4+ T cells from PBMCs, cultured in vitro. Subset: naive CD4+ T cells isolated by negative enrichment. This TCR was recovered from an adult with COVID-19. The chain carries TRBV7-6 and TRBJ1-4; TRBD1 matches 7 bases. The CDR3 here is CASRVEGALRAEKLFF. The CDR3 DNA reads TGTGCCAGCAGAGTTGAGGGGGCGCTTCGGGCTGAAAAACTGTTTTTT. Full variable domain (remainder filled in from reference TRBV7-6 and TRBJ1-4): GAGVSQSPRYKVTKRGQDVALRCDPISGHVSLYWYRQALGQGPEFLTYFNYEAQQDKSGLPNDRFSAERPEGSISTLTIQRTEQRDSAMYRCASRVEGALRAEKLFFGSGTQLSVL.